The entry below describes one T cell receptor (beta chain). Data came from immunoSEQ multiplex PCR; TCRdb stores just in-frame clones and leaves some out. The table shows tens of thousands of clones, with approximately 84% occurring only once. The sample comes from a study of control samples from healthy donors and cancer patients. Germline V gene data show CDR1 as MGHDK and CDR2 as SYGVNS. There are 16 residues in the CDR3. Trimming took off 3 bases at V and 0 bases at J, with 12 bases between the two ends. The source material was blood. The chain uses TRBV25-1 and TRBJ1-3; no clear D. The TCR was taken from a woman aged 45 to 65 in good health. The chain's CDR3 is CASSESWKISGNTIYF. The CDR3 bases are TGTGCCAGCAGTGAGTCGTGGAAGATCTCTGGAAACACCATATATTTT.